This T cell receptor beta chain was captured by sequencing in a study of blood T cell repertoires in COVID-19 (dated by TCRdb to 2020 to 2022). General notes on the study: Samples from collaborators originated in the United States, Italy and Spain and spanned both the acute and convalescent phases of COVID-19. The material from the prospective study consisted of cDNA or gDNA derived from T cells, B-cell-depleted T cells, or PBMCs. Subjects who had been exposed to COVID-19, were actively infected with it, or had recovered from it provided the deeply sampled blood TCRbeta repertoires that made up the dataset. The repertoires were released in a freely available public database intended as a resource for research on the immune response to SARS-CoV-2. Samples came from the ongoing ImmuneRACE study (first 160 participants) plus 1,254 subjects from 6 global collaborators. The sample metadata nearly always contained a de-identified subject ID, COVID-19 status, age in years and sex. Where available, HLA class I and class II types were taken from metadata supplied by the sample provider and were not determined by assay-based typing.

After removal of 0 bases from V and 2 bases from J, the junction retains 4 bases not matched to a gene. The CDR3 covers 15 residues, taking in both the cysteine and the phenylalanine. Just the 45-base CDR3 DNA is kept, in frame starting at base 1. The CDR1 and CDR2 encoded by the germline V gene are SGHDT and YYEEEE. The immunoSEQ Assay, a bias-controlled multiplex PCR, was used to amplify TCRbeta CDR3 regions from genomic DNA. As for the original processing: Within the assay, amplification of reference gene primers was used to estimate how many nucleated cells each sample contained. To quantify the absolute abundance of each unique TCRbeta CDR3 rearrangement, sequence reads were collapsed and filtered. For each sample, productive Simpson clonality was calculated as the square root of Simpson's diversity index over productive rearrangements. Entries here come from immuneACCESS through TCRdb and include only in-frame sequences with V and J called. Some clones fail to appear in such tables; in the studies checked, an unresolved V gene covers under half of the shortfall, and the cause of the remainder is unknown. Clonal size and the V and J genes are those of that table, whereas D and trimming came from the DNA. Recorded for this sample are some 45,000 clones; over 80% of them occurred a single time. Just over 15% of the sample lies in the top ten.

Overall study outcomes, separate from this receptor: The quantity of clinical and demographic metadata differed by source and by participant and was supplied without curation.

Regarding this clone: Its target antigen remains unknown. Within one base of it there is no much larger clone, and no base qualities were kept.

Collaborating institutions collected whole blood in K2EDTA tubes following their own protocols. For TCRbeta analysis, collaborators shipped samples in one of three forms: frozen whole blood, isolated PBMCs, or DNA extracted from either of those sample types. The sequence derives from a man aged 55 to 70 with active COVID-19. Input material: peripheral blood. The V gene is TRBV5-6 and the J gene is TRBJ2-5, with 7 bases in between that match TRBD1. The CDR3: CASSLGQGPQETQYF. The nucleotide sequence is TGTGCCAGCAGCTTGGGACAGGGCCCGCAAGAGACCCAGTACTTC.